Following are 23 T cell receptor beta chains from one sample sequenced in a study of cytomegalovirus exposure and HLA in healthy donors. Researchers ran the PCR with 60 Vbeta and 13 Jbeta primers. TCRdb's copy holds only in-frame clones and misses some; the assay was immunoSEQ multiplex PCR. In the table there are about 160,000 clones, about 77% of which are singletons. Sequencing was carried out using PBMCs. These receptors were taken from a young man in good health and CMV-seropositive.

The CDR3 loop is CASSLVSFWAEQETQYF. CDR3 bases: TGTGCCAGCAGCTTAGTAAGCTTCTGGGCCGAACAAGAGACCCAGTACTTC. J is TRBJ2-5 and V is TRBV7-2; no clear D. The CDR3 sequence is 17 residues long. The germline V gene encodes CDR1 SGHTA and CDR2 FQGNSA. Trimming removed 1 base at V and 2 bases at J, with 17 bases between.

CDR3 loop: CASSMGSSGANVLTF. The CDR3 DNA sequence: TGTGCCAGCAGTATGGGGAGCTCTGGGGCCAACGTCCTGACTTTC. The chain recombines TRBV28 with TRBJ2-6, with a possible D match to TRBD2 (5 bases). Germline V CDR1 and CDR2: MDHEN, SYDVKM. The ends were cut back, 5 bases at V and 0 bases at J, with 8 bases in the middle. CDR3 size: 15 residues.

The V gene is TRBV9, the J gene TRBJ2-1; 16 bases map to TRBD2. There are 18 residues in the CDR3. With V trimmed by 6 bases and J by 3 bases, 9 bases remained unmatched. Germline loops: CDR1 SGDLS, CDR2 YYNGEE. The CDR3 bases are TGTGCCAGCAATAGGCTGGGGACTAGCGGGAGGGACTACAATGAGCAGTTCTTC. It codes for CASNRLGTSGRDYNEQFF.

The V gene is TRBV7-9, the J gene TRBJ2-2; D is perhaps TRBD1 (5 bases). The CDR3 is 15 amino acids. CDR1 SEHNR and CDR2 FQNEAQ come from the germline V gene (reference sequence). The V end was cut by 3 bases, the J end by 0 bases, with 8 bases between. Here the CDR3 DNA reads TGTGCCAGCAGCTTGGGGCCGACGAACACCGGGGAGCTGTTTTTT. It is translated as CASSLGPTNTGELFF.

J is TRBJ1-1 and V is TRBV19, with TRBD1 matching over 12 bases. V gave up 10 bases and J gave up 7 bases; unmatched junction bases: 10. Per the germline V gene, CDR1 is LNHDA and CDR2 is SQIVND (reference sequence). The CDR3 totals 14 residues. The CDR3: CATTPGTGGFEAFF. In DNA, the CDR3 is TGTGCCACCACCCCGGGGACAGGGGGCTTTGAAGCTTTCTTT.

CDR3 loop: CAWSGSDNNYGYTF. In nucleotides, the CDR3 is TGTGCCTGGAGCGGCTCGGACAACAACTATGGCTACACCTTC. The chain combines TRBV30 with TRBJ1-2; possible D gene TRBD1, 5 bases. CDR3 length: 14 amino acids. The V and J ends lost 3 bases and 2 bases respectively, with 13 bases between them. Germline lookup yields CDR1 GTSNPN and CDR2 SVGIG (reference sequence).

The CDR3 nucleotides are TGTGCCAGCAGCTTAACCTGGAGCGCAGATGAAAGGAATGAGCAGTTCTTC. This gives the protein CASSLTWSADERNEQFF. This chain uses TRBV7-6 with TRBJ2-1; D not resolved. V was cut by 2 bases and J by 7 bases, with 21 bases left in between. CDR1 is SGHVS, CDR2 FNYEAQ, per germline. The CDR3 length is 17 residues.

The genes are TRBV18 and TRBJ1-5, with a weak D call TRBD1 (6 bases). The CDR3 runs 15 residues. Looked up from germline, CDR1 is KGHSH and CDR2 is LQKENI. Between the trimmed V and J ends, which lost 3 bases and 7 bases, there was a span of 16 bases. The CDR3 bases are TGTGCCAGCTCACCGTCAACAGGGATGGAGCAGCCCCAGCATTTT. Its translation is CASSPSTGMEQPQHF.

This chain connects TRBV25-1 to TRBJ2-1, with TRBD2 identical over 13 bases. CDR1 and CDR2 (germline): MGHDK, SYGVNS. This CDR3 is 16 amino acids long. Losses at the gene ends were 6 bases for V and 9 bases for J; bases not matched to a gene: 11. This CDR3 is CASSGLAGEFVVEQFF. The CDR3 region has the DNA TGTGCCAGCAGCGGACTAGCGGGAGAGTTCGTGGTTGAGCAGTTCTTC.

The J gene is TRBJ2-7, the V gene TRBV7-2, with D possibly TRBD2 on 5 matching bases. Trimming left V 6 bases short and J 2 bases short, with 11 bases between. This CDR3 has 13 amino acids. Germline V CDR1 and CDR2: SGHTA, FQGNSA. CDR3 nucleotide sequence: TGTGCCAGCAGACGACTACCTGCCTACGAGCAGTACTTC. Translating it yields CASRRLPAYEQYF.

The chain recombines TRBV5-5 with TRBJ2-7, with no clear D. Trimming took 0 bases from V and 6 from J, leaving 10 bases between them. Germline CDR1 is SGHKS and CDR2 is YYEKEE (reference sequence). The CDR3 consists of 13 residues. The CDR3 loop is CASSLGAESEQYF. In DNA form, the CDR3 reads TGTGCCAGCAGCTTGGGGGCCGAGAGCGAGCAGTACTTC.

Regarding this clone: Other DNA sequences in the sample encode the same CDR3. V is TRBV9 and J is TRBJ1-1; tentative D call: TRBD1 (6 bases). This CDR3 is 15 amino acids long. Germline V gene sequence: CDR1 SGDLS, CDR2 YYNGEE. With 0 bases removed from V and 1 base from J, the gap between germline ends came to 10 bases. CDR3 region: CASSVAGTPNTEAFF. The CDR3 DNA reads TGTGCCAGCAGCGTAGCCGGGACACCGAACACTGAAGCTTTCTTT.

The chain combines TRBV10-3 with TRBJ2-3, with TRBD1 matching over 7 bases. CDR1 is ENHRY and CDR2 is SYGVKD in the germline V gene. The trim removed 4 bases at V and 5 bases at J, leaving 9 bases unmatched. CDR3 length: 15 amino acids. The CDR3 region is CAISAGSGGQDTQYF. The CDR3 DNA reads as TGTGCCATCAGTGCGGGGTCAGGGGGACAAGATACGCAGTATTTT.

This chain connects TRBV7-2 to TRBJ2-4; D is possibly TRBD1 (5 bases). Trimming took off 0 bases at V and 7 bases at J, with 13 bases between the two ends. CDR1 is SGHTA and CDR2 is FQGNSA in the germline V gene. The CDR3 is 15 residues long. The CDR3 protein is CASSLAQGKGNIQYF. The CDR3 DNA follows: TGTGCCAGCAGCTTAGCTCAGGGTAAAGGGAACATTCAGTACTTC.

The V gene is TRBV5-6, the J gene TRBJ2-7, with 8 bases lining up with TRBD2. The J segment lost 4 bases and the V segment lost 1 base, leaving 4 bases of the junction unmatched. Germline V lookup: CDR1 SGHDT, CDR2 YYEEEE. The CDR3 is 14 residues long. In nucleotides, the CDR3 is TGTGCCAGCAGCTTGCCCAGCGGGAGTTACGAGCAGTACTTC. Translating gives CASSLPSGSYEQYF. Full variable domain (missing parts from reference TRBV5-6 and TRBJ2-7): DAGVTQSPTHLIKTRGQQVTLRCSPKSGHDTVSWYQQALGQGPQFIFQYYEEEERQRGNFPDRFSGHQFPNYSSELNVNALLLGDSALYLCASSLPSGSYEQYFGPGTRLTVT.

This clone was recorded a few times. The rearrangement links TRBV7-9 to TRBJ2-3, with 7 bases aligning to TRBD1. Germline V lookup: CDR1 SEHNR, CDR2 FQNEAQ (reference sequence). The CDR3 contains 15 residues. V trimming: 5 bases; J trimming: 2 bases; junction bases outside the gene matches: 7. Here the CDR3 reads CASSGGQQSTDTQYF. The CDR3 coding sequence is TGTGCCAGCAGCGGGGGACAGCAATCCACAGATACGCAGTATTTT.

The rearrangement joins TRBV4-1 to TRBJ2-3; D might be TRBD2 (5 bases). This CDR3 comprises 18 residues. Germline V CDR1 and CDR2: MGHRA, YSYEKL. V was cut by 3 bases and J by 4 bases, with 23 bases left in between. The CDR3 here is CASSQFGEREVRADTQYF. For the CDR3, the DNA is TGCGCCAGCAGCCAGTTCGGTGAGAGGGAAGTCCGCGCAGATACGCAGTATTTT.

The chain combines TRBV29-1 with TRBJ2-5, with TRBD2 identical over 8 bases. CDR1 and CDR2 (germline): SQVTM, ANQGSEA. V gave up 4 bases and J gave up 5 bases; unmatched junction bases: 9. CDR3 size: 14 residues. The CDR3 protein is CSVGVAGNLETQYF. CDR3 bases: TGCAGCGTTGGGGTAGCGGGGAACCTGGAGACCCAGTACTTC.

This clone has only one observation. V and J are TRBV5-1 and TRBJ1-5, with a tentative D call TRBD1 (6 bases). Germline V gives CDR1 SGHRS, CDR2 YFSETQ. V lost 3 bases and J lost 7, with 11 bases in between. The CDR3 contains 13 residues. Here the CDR3 DNA reads TGCGCCAGCAGCTACCGGGGGGCCCAGCCCCAGCATTTT. Residues: CASSYRGAQPQHF.

In this sample, this clone turned up a few times. Different DNA sequences within this sample yield the same CDR3. The genes are TRBV28 and TRBJ1-1; D possibly corresponds to TRBD1 (5 bases). Germline loops: CDR1 MDHEN, CDR2 SYDVKM. The CDR3 totals 14 residues. Deletions cut 6 bases from V and 0 bases from J, with 11 bases between. In DNA, the CDR3 is TGTGCCAGCAGCGGACACCCGATGAACACTGAAGCTTTCTTT. It translates to CASSGHPMNTEAFF. Complete variable domain (other parts from reference TRBV28 and TRBJ1-1): DVKVTQSSRYLVKRTGEKVFLECVQDMDHENMFWYRQDPGLGLRLIYFSYDVKMKEKGDIPEGYSVSREKKERFSLILESASTNQTSMYLCASSGHPMNTEAFFGQGTRLTVV.

This clone was observed once. The V gene is TRBV7-6, the J gene TRBJ1-5; D remains unclear. This CDR3 has 13 amino acids. Trimming cost V 5 bases and J 6 bases, with 11 bases left between them. In germline, CDR1 is SGHVS, CDR2 FNYEAQ. Written as DNA, the CDR3 is TGTGCCAGCAGCCCGTCTCGCGGTCAGCCCCAGCATTTT. This codes for CASSPSRGQPQHF.

This chain joins TRBV15 and TRBJ2-7, with 11 bases matching TRBD1. The CDR3 runs to 14 residues. The ends lost 3 bases at V and 6 bases at J; junction bases unmatched: 4. From germline, CDR1 is LNHNV and CDR2 YYDKDF (reference sequence). CDR3 sequence (DNA): TGTGCCACCAGCAGGGACAGGGGGCCGGTCGAGCAGTACTTC. As protein: CATSRDRGPVEQYF.

The CDR3 reads CASSRGWGANVLTF. CDR3 nucleotides: TGTGCCAGCAGCCGCGGTTGGGGGGCCAACGTCCTGACTTTC. V is TRBV7-9 and J is TRBJ2-6; D unclear. Looked up from germline, CDR1 is SEHNR and CDR2 is FQNEAQ (reference sequence). The V end lost 5 bases, the J end lost 4 bases, and 9 bases lay between the germline ends. This CDR3 comprises 14 residues.